The 20 T cell receptor beta chains reported below all come from one sample, sequenced in a study of CD8+CD57+ T cells in acquired aplastic anemia. Genomic DNA acted as the template from which TCR beta VDJ combination and CDR3 sequence profiling were carried out. TCRdb itself ran the reads through MiXCR, one entry per CDR3 protein. Altogether approximately 380,000 distinct CDR3 sequences are present, 55% to 75% being singletons, with the ten largest covering 3% to 5%. The sample comprised sorted CD4+, CD8+, or CD8+CD57+ T cells (not recorded which) from PBMCs. All receptors come from a human donor in good health, serving as a control.

Comments on this clonotype: The CDR3 does not end in the conserved phenylalanine or tryptophan, so this is likely a read error. No DNA is shown, since the ends of the CDR3 on it are uncertain; the CDR3 is the one TCRdb lists. The chain links TRBV9 to TRBJ2-7; the table's D call, TRBD2, has no DNA check behind it. Germline CDR1 reads SGDLS; CDR2 reads YYNGEE. Counting both end residues, the CDR3 totals 13 amino acids. CDR3 sequence reads: CASSRQGGITQDL.

The chain employs TRBV5-6 and TRBJ2-5; TRBD2 is a possible D gene (5 bases). With 8 bases removed from V and 0 bases from J, the gap between germline ends came to 20 bases. This CDR3 spans 16 amino acids. Germline CDR1 reads SGHDT; CDR2 reads YYEEEE. The CDR3 sequence: CASNRDPRGYQETQYF. Here the CDR3 DNA reads TGTGCCAGTAACCGCGACCCACGCGGGTACCAAGAGACCCAGTACTTC.

The chain recombines TRBV5-1 with TRBJ2-7, with a weak D call TRBD1 (6 bases). Germline CDR1 SGHRS, CDR2 YFSETQ. CDR3 length equals 15 residues. V lost 0 bases and J 3 bases, leaving 13 bases between the germline ends. The chain's CDR3 is CASSLEQGSIYEQYF. The CDR3 DNA reads as TGCGCCAGCAGCTTGGAGCAGGGGTCTATCTACGAGCAGTACTTC.

The chain combines TRBV7-9 with TRBJ2-3, with D maybe TRBD1 (5 bases). The germline CDR1 and CDR2 sequences are SEHNR and FQNEAQ (reference sequence). V was pared by 4 bases and J by 5 bases, with 13 bases between. This CDR3 is built from 14 residues. This chain's CDR3 is CASSYYRMKDTQYF. CDR3 coding DNA: TGTGCCAGCAGCTATTACAGGATGAAAGATACGCAGTATTTT.

This clonotype has a single count. The V call is TRBV7-3, the J call TRBJ2-3, with 13 bases that match TRBD2. This CDR3 spans 16 amino acids. Germline V CDR1 and CDR2: SGHTA, FQGTGA. V trimming: 5 bases; J trimming: 6 bases; junction bases outside the gene matches: 8. CDR3 sequence (DNA): TGTGCCAGCAGCCCGACTAGCGGGGGGTTTGGGGATACGCAGTATTTT. Translating gives CASSPTSGGFGDTQYF.

This clonotype was observed at least ten times. The chain couples TRBV5-1 to TRBJ1-2; no firm D call. The CDR3 runs 12 residues. Trimming took 0 bases from V and 8 from J, leaving 8 bases between them. The V gene's germline CDR1 is SGHRS and CDR2 YFSETQ. In DNA form, the CDR3 reads TGCGCCAGCAGCTTGGACCTTAACGGCTACACCTTC. It translates to CASSLDLNGYTF.

The sample holds many counts of this clonotype. This chain connects TRBV9 to TRBJ2-3; weak D call: TRBD1 (6 bases). Trimming stripped 2 bases from V and 4 bases from J, with 11 bases between. This CDR3 is 14 amino acids long. CDR1 is SGDLS and CDR2 is YYNGEE in the germline V gene. CDR3 residues: CASSVEDSPDTQYF. DNA of the CDR3: TGTGCCAGCAGCGTGGAGGACAGCCCAGATACGCAGTATTTT.

This clonotype was picked up many times. The gene calls are TRBV6-2 or TRBV6-3 and TRBJ2-3; TRBD2 might be the D (5 bases). The CDR3 is 13 residues long. With 6 bases removed from V and 3 bases from J, the gap between germline ends came to 10 bases. In germline, CDR1 is MNHEY, CDR2 SVGEGT. The chain's CDR3 is CASSYRRTDTQYF. CDR3 DNA: TGTGCCAGCAGCTATAGGAGGACAGATACGCAGTATTTT.

The gene calls are TRBV7-2 and TRBJ1-1; D remains unclear. The germline V gene encodes CDR1 SGHTA and CDR2 FQGNSA. The CDR3 contains 15 residues. The V end lost 6 bases, the J end lost 12 bases, and 26 bases lay between the germline ends. The CDR3 region has the DNA TGTGCCAGCAGTTTGGCAGCCACGCAGAACACTCAATCTTTCTTT. Translating it yields CASSLAATQNTQSFF.

V is TRBV5-4 and J is TRBJ2-3; the match to TRBD2 covers 10 bases. V dropped 4 bases and J dropped 4; count of bases not matched to a gene: 12. This CDR3 contains 17 residues. The germline CDR1 and CDR2 sequences are SGHNT and YYREEE (reference sequence). The CDR3 spells CASSPGAGGRSADTQYF. The DNA for the CDR3 is TGTGCCAGCAGCCCCGGAGCGGGGGGGCGTAGCGCAGATACGCAGTATTTT.

This clonotype was detected ten times or more. V and J are TRBV3-1 and TRBJ2-3, with unresolved D. This CDR3 is 12 amino acids long. Germline loops: CDR1 LGHDT, CDR2 YNNKEL (reference sequence). V was pared by 3 bases and J by 0 bases, with 1 base between. The CDR3 coding sequence is TGTGCCAGCAGCCACAGCACAGATACGCAGTATTTT. Translated: CASSHSTDTQYF.

The V call is TRBV5-1, the J call TRBJ2-5; D unresolved. Germline V CDR1 and CDR2: SGHRS, YFSETQ. CDR3 length: 14 amino acids. Trimming took off 0 bases at V and 5 bases at J, with 11 bases between the two ends. Here the CDR3 reads CASSLDRDTETQYF. Here the CDR3 DNA reads TGCGCCAGCAGCTTGGATAGAGACACTGAGACCCAGTACTTC.

This clonotype was seen at least ten times. The chain recombines TRBV12-3 or TRBV12-4 with TRBJ2-1, with D tentatively TRBD1 (5 bases). V shed 7 bases and J shed 1 base, with 8 bases lying between them. The CDR3 runs 13 residues. The CDR3 region is CASTRQSYNEQFF. The CDR3 nucleotides are TGTGCCAGCACCCGACAGTCCTACAATGAGCAGTTCTTC.

Of note for this clonotype: In this CDR3 the conserved last residue, phenylalanine or tryptophan, is missing, so a read error is likely. The limits of the CDR3 on the DNA are not certain, so only TCRdb's listed CDR3 is given. This sequence joins TRBV2 and TRBJ1-2; TRBD1 is the table's D call, not checked against the DNA. The germline CDR1 and CDR2 sequences are SNHLY and FYNNEI. The length of the CDR3 is 15 amino acids, counting both ends. CDR3: CASSEPNRDGYTFAS.

V gene TRBV7-9 combines with J gene TRBJ1-6; weak D call: TRBD1 (5 bases). Germline CDR1 is SEHNR and CDR2 is FQNEAQ (reference sequence). The CDR3 runs 16 residues. Trimming removed 1 base at V and 13 bases at J, with 20 bases between. CDR3 in amino acids: CASSLGGRAYNEPLHF. For the CDR3, the DNA is TGTGCCAGCAGCTTAGGCGGCAGGGCGTATAATGAGCCCCTCCACTTT.

The chain links TRBV7-9 to TRBJ2-2; 7 bases agree with TRBD1. Germline V CDR1 and CDR2: SEHNR, FQNEAQ (reference sequence). V lost 5 bases, J lost 17 bases, and 20 bases stayed unmatched. CDR3 length: 15 residues. The DNA for the CDR3 is TGTGCCAGCAGCGGAAAGACAGGGTCCTACGAGCAGTACTTTTTT. Translated: CASSGKTGSYEQYFF. The full variable domain, its missing parts supplied by reference TRBV7-9 and TRBJ2-2, is DTGVSQNPRHKITKRGQNVTFRCDPISEHNRLYWYRQTLGQGPEFLTYFQNEAQLEKSRLLSDRFSAERPKGSFSTLEIQRTEQGDSAMYLCASSGKTGSYEQYFFGEGSRLTVL.

V gene TRBV7-2 combines with J gene TRBJ2-7; 11 bases align to TRBD1. The CDR3 is 15 amino acids. The germline V gene encodes CDR1 SGHTA and CDR2 FQGNSA. Germline trimming cut 5 bases from V and 0 bases from J; bases unmatched to any gene: 3. CDR3 coding DNA: TGTGCCAGCAGCGAGGACAGGGGGCTCTCCTACGAGCAGTACTTC. Protein: CASSEDRGLSYEQYF. The full variable domain, with the rest looked up from reference TRBV7-2 and TRBJ2-7, is GAGVSQSPSNKVTEKGKDVELRCDPISGHTALYWYRQSLGQGLEFLIYFQGNSAPDKSGLPSDRFSAERTGGSVSTLTIQRTQQEDSAVYLCASSEDRGLSYEQYFGPGTRLTVT.

The table lists this clonotype with many counts. V gene TRBV7-7 combines with J gene TRBJ2-1, with TRBD1 matching 11 bases. The V segment lost 2 bases and the J segment 8 bases; nucleotides outside the gene matches: 5. Germline V gives CDR1 SSHAT, CDR2 FNYEAQ (reference sequence). The CDR3 has 15 residues. The CDR3 coding sequence is TGTGCCAGCAGCTTAATCGGACAGGGGGCGGATGAGCAGTTCTTC. Amino acid sequence: CASSLIGQGADEQFF. Combining the CDR3 with reference TRBV7-7 and TRBJ2-1 gives the whole variable domain GAGVSQSPRYKVTKRGQDVTLRCDPISSHATLYWYQQALGQGPEFLTYFNYEAQPDKSGLPSDRFSAERPEGSISTLTIQRTEQRDSAMYRCASSLIGQGADEQFFGPGTRLTVL.

About this clonotype itself: One end of the junction varies from germline; a read error may be responsible. The chain has TRBV7-2 and TRBJ2-5, with no clear D. The CDR3 runs 13 residues. Germline loops: CDR1 SGHTA, CDR2 FQGNSA. The DNA of the CDR3 is TGTGCCAGCAGCCTCAGGACCAACGAGACCCAGTACTGG. As protein: CASSLRTNETQYW. Supplemented by reference TRBV7-2 and TRBJ2-5, the full variable domain reads GAGVSQSPSNKVTEKGKDVELRCDPISGHTALYWYRQSLGQGLEFLIYFQGNSAPDKSGLPSDRFSAERTGGSVSTLTIQRTQQEDSAVYLCASSLRTNETQYWGPGTRLLVL.

J is TRBJ1-1 and V is TRBV24-1; D is possibly TRBD1 (5 bases). This CDR3 contains 15 residues. The V end was cut by 6 bases, the J end by 0 bases, with 13 bases between. Germline CDR1 KGHDR, CDR2 SFDVKD. The DNA of the CDR3 is TGTGCCACCAGTCCTGGGCAGGGACTGAACACTGAAGCTTTCTTT. Encoded protein: CATSPGQGLNTEAFF.